This T cell receptor (beta chain) was profiled in a study of blood T cells in healthy people across ages. Study-wide results and limits: Relative to aged donors, long-lived donors carried more naive CD4+ cells and displayed higher diversity.

With 9 bases removed from V and 0 bases from J, the gap between germline ends came to 9 bases. Germline values: CDR1 ENHRY, CDR2 SYGVKD. The CDR3 loop spans 12 amino acids. PCR was performed a second time for about 6 to 12 cycles using a sample-barcoded 5' primer and a J-beta primer mix. Researchers report that a template-switch adaptor with 12 random nucleotides tagged each cDNA molecule. Every sample gave at least 2.5 million paired-end reads containing CDR3. TCRdb independently ran MiXCR on the 5' RACE reads; one entry per CDR3 protein. The repertoire consists of approximately 800,000 distinct CDR3 sequences, with around 62% occurring once and the leading ten covering 25% to 30%. This clonotype turned up a few times. As yet, its antigen is unknown. Peripheral blood was drawn, ten milliliters per donor.

Sequences were obtained from blood. The sequence derives from a man aged 25 to 40 in good health. V and J are TRBV10-3 and TRBJ2-7; D is undetermined. The CDR3 DNA is TGTGCCATGGGCCGTAGCTCCTACGAGCAGTACTTC. Protein sequence: CAMGRSSYEQYF.